The rows below give T cell receptor beta chains drawn from one sample of a study of T cells in pancreatic ductal adenocarcinoma. Produced via immunoSEQ multiplex PCR; TCRdb's table is partial and in-frame only. The table records roughly 100,000 clones, more than 90% of them present only once. The sequencing input was PBMCs. These receptors all stem from a human donor with pancreatic ductal adenocarcinoma. Both conserved end residues are part of each CDR3. D genes are given only for firm matches. Where a row states a size, it is once, few, many or the class of an expanded clone; other rows omit it.

j_gene,v_gene,abundance,d_gene,CDR3nt,CDR3aa
TRBJ2-7,TRBV27,.,TRBD2,TGTGCCAGCAGTTTAATGGTAGCGGGAGTTCTCGACGAGCAGTACTTC,CASSLMVAGVLDEQYF
TRBJ2-1,TRBV4-2,.,TRBD2,TGTGCCAGCAGCCATAAGGGGGGACTAGCGGGAGCGGGTAACAATGAGCAGTTCTTC,CASSHKGGLAGAGNNEQFF
TRBJ2-7,TRBV28,.,TRBD1,TGTGCCAGCACCTCTTGGGGACAGGGGAGCTCCTACGAGCAGTACTTC,CASTSWGQGSSYEQYF
TRBJ2-7,TRBV7-2,.,.,TGTGCCAGCAGCTTAGCGGCGAGTGAAGCGTCCTACGAGCAGTACTTC,CASSLAASEASYEQYF
TRBJ2-7,TRBV5-6,.,.,TGTGCCAGCAGCGCAGACGGGACATTTAACTACGAGCAGTACTTC,CASSADGTFNYEQYF
TRBJ2-5,TRBV7-9,.,.,TGTGCCAGCAGCTTAGGCGGGGTTCGCCAAGAGACCCAGTACTTC,CASSLGGVRQETQYF
TRBJ2-1,TRBV5-6,.,.,TGTGCCAGCAGGTTGGGACAATACAATGAGCAGTTCTTC,CASRLGQYNEQFF
TRBJ2-1,TRBV29-1,.,.,TGCAGCGTTGAAGGCTTTTTATCGGGAGCGACGTTCTTC,CSVEGFLSGATFF
TRBJ2-1,TRBV6-1,.,TRBD1,TGTGCCAGCAGTGACGGATTGGGACAGGGGGCGGGTGAGCAGTTCTTC,CASSDGLGQGAGEQFF
TRBJ2-7,TRBV6-1,.,.,TGTGCCAGCAGCCCCGGGACTCGCTACGAGCAGTACTTC,CASSPGTRYEQYF
TRBJ1-2,TRBV5-4,.,TRBD1,TGTGCCAGCAGCTTGGGGGACAGCTATGGCTACACCTTC,CASSLGDSYGYTF
TRBJ2-2,TRBV19,.,.,TGTGCCAGCGTCGGGACTCCAAACACCGGGGAGCTGTTTTTT,CASVGTPNTGELFF
TRBJ2-5,TRBV30,.,TRBD1,TGTGCCTGCCCGGGACAGGGATCGGAGACCCAGTACTTC,CACPGQGSETQYF
TRBJ2-3,TRBV19,.,TRBD2,TGTGCCAGTACCACCGGGGGGAGCACAGATACGCAGTATTTT,CASTTGGSTDTQYF
TRBJ2-2,TRBV15,.,.,TGTGCCACCAGCAGAGATCCCGTGGCCACCGGGGAGCTGTTTTTT,CATSRDPVATGELFF
TRBJ2-1,TRBV4-1,once,.,TGCGCAGCAGCTCCCGGGGAGGGGGGACCCGGGGGCGGTGAGCAGTTCTTC,CAAAPGEGGPGGGEQFF
TRBJ2-5,TRBV7-8,.,.,TGTGCCAGCAGCTTAGGGGCAGGGGAGACCCAGTACTTC,CASSLGAGETQYF
TRBJ1-4,TRBV9,.,.,TGTGCCAGCAGCGCCGGTGTAATTGCAACTAATGAAAAACTGTTTTTT,CASSAGVIATNEKLFF
TRBJ2-2,TRBV30,.,.,TGTGCCTGGATGCGGGCCGGGGAGCTGTTTTTT,CAWMRAGELFF
TRBJ2-3,TRBV19,.,TRBD1,TGTGCCAGTAGTATAGAAAAGGGGGCGATCGGCACAGATACGCAGTATTTT,CASSIEKGAIGTDTQYF
TRBJ2-1,TRBV7-9,.,TRBD2,TGTGCCAGCAGCTACCTAGCGGGAGAGGGCAATGAGCAGTTCTTC,CASSYLAGEGNEQFF
TRBJ1-5,TRBV6-5,.,.,TGTGCCAGCAGCAGGACAAGTTATAGCAATCAGCCCCAGCATTTT,CASSRTSYSNQPQHF
TRBJ2-5,TRBV30,.,.,TGTGCCTGGAGTGTAGTGAGAGAGACCCAGTACTTC,CAWSVVRETQYF
TRBJ2-5,TRBV18,.,.,TGTGCCAGCTCACCAGTTTCGGGTCCCCAAGAGACCCAGTACTTC,CASSPVSGPQETQYF
TRBJ2-1,TRBV18,.,.,TGTGCCAGCTCACCACCGGCGGCGGAGGGCTCCTACAATGAGCAGTTCTTC,CASSPPAAEGSYNEQFF
TRBJ2-7,TRBV28,.,.,TGTGCCAGCAGTGCGTATGCTAGGAGGATTTCGGGCGAGCAGTACTTC,CASSAYARRISGEQYF
TRBJ2-7,TRBV28,once,TRBD2,TGTGCCAGCAGTTCCCCTGCGGGACTAGCGGGCTACGAGCAGTACTTC,CASSSPAGLAGYEQYF
TRBJ1-4,TRBV6-5,.,.,TGTGCCAGCAGCCGACAGTACCGGGAGGAAAAACTGTTTTTT,CASSRQYREEKLFF
TRBJ2-7,TRBV2,.,TRBD1,TGTGCCAGCAGTGTTGGGACAGGGGGCGAGCAGTACTTC,CASSVGTGGEQYF
TRBJ1-4,TRBV30,once,.,TGTGCCTGGGGAAGAGAGGCGGGGGAAAAACTGTTTTTT,CAWGREAGEKLFF
TRBJ2-1,TRBV5-1,.,.,TGCGCCAGCAGCTTGGTTCAGGGGAATGAGCAGTTCTTC,CASSLVQGNEQFF
TRBJ1-3,TRBV6-1,.,TRBD1,TGTGCCAGCAGTGCGTTATGGGGACAGGGAGGAAACACCATATATTTT,CASSALWGQGGNTIYF
TRBJ1-5,TRBV7-2,once,.,TGTGCCAGCAGCTTATTCGGGAGCAATCAGCCCCAGCATTTT,CASSLFGSNQPQHF
TRBJ2-1,TRBV7-3,.,TRBD2,TGTGCCAGCAGCTTGGCGGGAGGGGATGAGCAGTTCTTC,CASSLAGGDEQFF
TRBJ1-1,TRBV7-6,.,.,TGTGCCAGCAGCTTAGGTCCCGCCGCGGCGAACACTGAAGCTTTCTTT,CASSLGPAAANTEAFF
TRBJ2-1,TRBV4-1,.,TRBD1,TGCGCCAGCAGCCAAGCCTCGGGACAGAGAAAGTTCTTC,CASSQASGQRKFF
TRBJ1-2,TRBV2,.,.,TGTGCCAGCCGGCTGAACAGGGACTATGGCTACACCTTC,CASRLNRDYGYTF
TRBJ2-5,TRBV18,.,.,TGTGCCAGCTCACCAGGGCGGGTCCAGGAGACCCAGTACTTC,CASSPGRVQETQYF
TRBJ2-3,TRBV9,.,TRBD2,TGTGCCAGCAGCCCTCACACCGGGACTAGCGGGACAGATACGCAGTATTTT,CASSPHTGTSGTDTQYF
TRBJ2-1,TRBV4-3,once,.,TGCGCCAGCAGCCAAGACAGCAGGGGTAATGAGCAGTTCTTC,CASSQDSRGNEQFF
TRBJ2-7,TRBV6-5,.,.,TGTGCCAGCAGGGGGCGGTACTACGAGCAGTACTTC,CASRGRYYEQYF
TRBJ1-2,TRBV5-1,.,.,TGCGCCAGCAGCTTGGAGGGCGGGACGGGTATCGGCTACACCTTC,CASSLEGGTGIGYTF
TRBJ1-4,TRBV28,once,.,TGTGCCAGCAGTTTATCGGGGACTAGAAATGAAAAACTGTTTTTT,CASSLSGTRNEKLFF
TRBJ2-3,TRBV7-3,.,.,TGTGCCAGCAGCTTATGGGGAGGTACGCAGTATTTT,CASSLWGGTQYF